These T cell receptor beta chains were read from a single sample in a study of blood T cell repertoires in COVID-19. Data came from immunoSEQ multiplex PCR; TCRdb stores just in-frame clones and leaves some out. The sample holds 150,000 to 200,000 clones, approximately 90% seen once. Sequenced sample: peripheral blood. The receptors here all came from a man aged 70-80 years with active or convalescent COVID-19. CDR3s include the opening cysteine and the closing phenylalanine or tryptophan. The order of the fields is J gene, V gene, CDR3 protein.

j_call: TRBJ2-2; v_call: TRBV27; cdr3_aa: CASTAFYNTGELFF
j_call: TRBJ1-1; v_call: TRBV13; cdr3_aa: CASRPGGSAEAFF
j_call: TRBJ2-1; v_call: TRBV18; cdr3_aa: CASSSTSLVGGISNEQFF
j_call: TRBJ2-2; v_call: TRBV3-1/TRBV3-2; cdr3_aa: CASSQENLAGATGELFF
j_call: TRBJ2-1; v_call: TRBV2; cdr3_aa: CASTGEGRPSSYNEQFF
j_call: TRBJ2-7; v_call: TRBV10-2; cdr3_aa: CASRSRPGQGHDEQYF
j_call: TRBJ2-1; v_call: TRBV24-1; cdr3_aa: CATSDLGTSGSGNEQFF
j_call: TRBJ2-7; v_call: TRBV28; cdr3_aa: CASNHRDPSYEQYF
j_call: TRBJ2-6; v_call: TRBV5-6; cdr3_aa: CASSLVGGTGANVLTF
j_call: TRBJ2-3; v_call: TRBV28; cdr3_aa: CASNPGQGVLYF
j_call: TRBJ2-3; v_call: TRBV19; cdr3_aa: CASRQLGASTDTQYF
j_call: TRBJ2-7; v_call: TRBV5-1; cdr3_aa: CASSELQGQLYEQYF
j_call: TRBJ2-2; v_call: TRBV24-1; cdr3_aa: CATSGLAGVGELFF
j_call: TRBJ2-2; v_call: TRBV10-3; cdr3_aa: CASQGQGINTGELFF
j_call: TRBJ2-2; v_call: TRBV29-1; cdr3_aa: CSVRTSGANTGELFF
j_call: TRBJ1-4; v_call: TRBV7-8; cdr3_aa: CASSPLAQGVNEKLFF
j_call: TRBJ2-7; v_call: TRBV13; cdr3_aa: CASSALREQYF
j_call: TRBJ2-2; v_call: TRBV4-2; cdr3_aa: CASSQGDRGSRGTGELFF
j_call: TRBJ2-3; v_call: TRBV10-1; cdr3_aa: CASSESSADTQYF
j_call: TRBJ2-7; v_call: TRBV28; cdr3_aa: CASSRLGTGIEQYF
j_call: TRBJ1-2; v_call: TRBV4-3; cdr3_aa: CASSQVSGGHGYTF
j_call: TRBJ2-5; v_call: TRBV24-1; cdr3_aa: CATSDPGEGMGETQYF
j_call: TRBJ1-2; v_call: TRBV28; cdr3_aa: CASSLQNYGYTF
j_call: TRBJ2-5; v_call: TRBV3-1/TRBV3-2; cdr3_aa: CASSQGLAGNWETQYF
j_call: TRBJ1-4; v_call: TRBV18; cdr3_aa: CASSEGRETATNEKLFF
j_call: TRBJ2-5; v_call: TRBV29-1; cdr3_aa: CSVAIPASGIQETQYF
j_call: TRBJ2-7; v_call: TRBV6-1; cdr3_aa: CASSDSGRHEQYF
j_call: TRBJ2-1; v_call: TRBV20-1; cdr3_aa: CSARRGEQFF
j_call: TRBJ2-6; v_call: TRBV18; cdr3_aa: CASSPGGQLRSNVLTF
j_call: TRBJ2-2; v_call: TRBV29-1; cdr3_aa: CSVTVAGANTGELFF
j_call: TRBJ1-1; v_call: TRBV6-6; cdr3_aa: CASSYSTGLNTEAFF
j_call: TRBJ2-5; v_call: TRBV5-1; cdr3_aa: CASSLGRAQETQYF
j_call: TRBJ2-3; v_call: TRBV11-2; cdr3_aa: CASSNPGTGTARDTQYF
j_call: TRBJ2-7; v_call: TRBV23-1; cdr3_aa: CASSQLGSFSYEQYF
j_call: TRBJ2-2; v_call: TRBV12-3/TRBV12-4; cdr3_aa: CASRTNTGELFF
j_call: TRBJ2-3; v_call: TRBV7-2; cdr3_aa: CASSPGTGFTDTQYF
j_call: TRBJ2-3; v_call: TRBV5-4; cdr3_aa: CASSFYRTDTQYF
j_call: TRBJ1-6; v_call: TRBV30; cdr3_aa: CAWSRGKQGNSPLHF
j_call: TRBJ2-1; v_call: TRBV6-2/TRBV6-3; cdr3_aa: CASSPDWLSSYNEQFF
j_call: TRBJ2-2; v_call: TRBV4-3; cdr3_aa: CASVKEEDTGELFF
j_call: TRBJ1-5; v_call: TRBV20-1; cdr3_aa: CSASFGTVGPEGQPQHF
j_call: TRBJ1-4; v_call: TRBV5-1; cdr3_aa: CASSSGQGREKLFF